This section outlines one T cell receptor (beta chain) sequence together with its context. The antigen it binds to is not known. With a much larger clone just one base away, this may be a read error. The TCR beta CDR3 regions were amplified from RNA transcripts. The first round of RT-PCR for the TCR CDR3 was performed with the HTBI primer set and the Qiagen OneStep RT-PCR kit. Libraries were constructed in a second round of multiplex PCR, after which size selection and purification were carried out. Libraries were sequenced paired-end with 100 bp reads on an Illumina HiSeq2000. The authors' pipeline ran thus. SOAPnuke was used to process the raw data, throwing out any read that contained adapters or uncalled bases, had a mean Phred below 15, or lacked an exact constant-primer or identifier match. High-quality paired reads were merged with COPE v1.2.5, and unique nucleotide sequences were defined as clonotypes. MiTCR v1.1 was used to align clonotypes to the IMGT TRBV, TRBD and TRBJ reference segments. The analysis was restricted to V-J combinations with a frequency above 0.0001, which together covered 98% to 99.2% of the repertoires. A TCS score was defined as the ratio between F50 (clonal expansion) and ExV (chaos), using BLOSUM62-based TCRdist between CDR3 peptides within each V-J. Welch's t-statistics and random forest reduced fewer than 600 V-J features to about 12, which were used in a naive Bayes classifier (R e1071). TCRdb ran its own pipeline on the public reads, namely fastp trimming at Q25 and MiXCR clone calling, and kept in-frame beta chains. CDR3 protein duplicates are merged, each entry listing the most common genes and DNA. The V and J calls shown here were made by TCRdb, not taken from the authors' results. Here the sample has over 120,000 distinct CDR3 sequences; less than 25% occur a single time. The ten largest clones capture around 69% of the sample.

Relative to germline, V is missing 3 bases and J is missing 4 bases, with 8 bases of the junction outside any gene match. CDR1 and CDR2, looked up from the germline V gene, are MDHEN and SYDVKM. The CDR3, cysteine through phenylalanine, is 15 amino acids long. The entry retains the CDR3 DNA only, 45 bases that are in frame from base 1. Hyperthyroidism patients were aged 18 to 65 years and newly diagnosed, with disease duration of less than 2 months. Any patient with an uncontrolled infection, another autoimmune disease, pregnancy or lactation was excluded. Diagnoses were established on the basis of clinical symptoms, serum thyroxine and TRAb, thyroid ultrasound, and orbital computed tomography. For progressor patients, blood was drawn at the first diagnosis of hyperthyroidism, before any ophthalmopathy symptoms had appeared. Ficoll-Paque density gradient centrifugation was used to isolate PBMCs from around 10 ml of fresh peripheral blood. Progressor patients were defined as those initially diagnosed with Graves' hyperthyroidism in whom ophthalmopathy developed during follow-up. Total RNA was extracted with Trizol reagent, and quality was checked on an Agilent 2100 Bioanalyzer.

This sample is part of a study of T cells in Graves' hyperthyroidism and ophthalmopathy (dated by TCRdb to between 2018 and 2021). Some background on the complete study: Peripheral blood samples were taken at initial diagnosis, before any treatment was given. To identify TCR V-J signatures that set the groups apart, the researchers used a discovery cohort of about a hundred patients, made up of roughly 40 with Graves' ophthalmopathy and approximately 57 with stable Graves' hyperthyroidism. An independent validation cohort of about 20 hyperthyroidism patients and about 16 patients who later progressed to ophthalmopathy tested prospective prediction of ophthalmopathy. The approximately 100 discovery patients were randomly split 7:3 into training and test sets. Thyroid tissue and blood T-cell repertoires from several Graves' hyperthyroidism patients were also compared in the study. Once sampling was done, hyperthyroidism patients were given methimazole at a starting dose of 30 mg daily, whereas ophthalmopathy patients were given high-dose intravenous methylprednisolone. The paper describes TCR Vbeta CDR3 sequencing of 135 peripheral blood samples, made up of some 42 ophthalmopathy patients, around 78 hyperthyroidism patients and 17 progressor patients. Beyond this particular receptor, the publication reports: In validation, progression to ophthalmopathy was predicted by the model with 65% to 71% sensitivity and about 72% specificity, a median of about 6 months before onset. In cross-validation, a model built on a 13 V-J signature told ophthalmopathy apart from stable hyperthyroidism with 85% to 90% sensitivity and roughly 83% specificity, and in testing the same model reached 80%/75%. No statistical method was used to fix the sample size in advance, and group allocation was not hidden from the investigators. Most expanded thyroid clonotypes (frequency above 0.001) were also found in blood, which suggests that blood repertoires may mirror thyroid immune responses.

The chain couples TRBV28 to TRBJ2-5; 7 nucleotides in the junction match TRBD2. The sequencing input was blood. The sequence came from a woman aged 45-60 years with Graves' hyperthyroidism that later progressed to Graves' ophthalmopathy. The DNA sequence follows: TGTGCCAGCAGTTTTGGGGGAGGGCCGCGAGAGACCCAGTACTTC. Translation gives CASSFGGGPRETQYF.